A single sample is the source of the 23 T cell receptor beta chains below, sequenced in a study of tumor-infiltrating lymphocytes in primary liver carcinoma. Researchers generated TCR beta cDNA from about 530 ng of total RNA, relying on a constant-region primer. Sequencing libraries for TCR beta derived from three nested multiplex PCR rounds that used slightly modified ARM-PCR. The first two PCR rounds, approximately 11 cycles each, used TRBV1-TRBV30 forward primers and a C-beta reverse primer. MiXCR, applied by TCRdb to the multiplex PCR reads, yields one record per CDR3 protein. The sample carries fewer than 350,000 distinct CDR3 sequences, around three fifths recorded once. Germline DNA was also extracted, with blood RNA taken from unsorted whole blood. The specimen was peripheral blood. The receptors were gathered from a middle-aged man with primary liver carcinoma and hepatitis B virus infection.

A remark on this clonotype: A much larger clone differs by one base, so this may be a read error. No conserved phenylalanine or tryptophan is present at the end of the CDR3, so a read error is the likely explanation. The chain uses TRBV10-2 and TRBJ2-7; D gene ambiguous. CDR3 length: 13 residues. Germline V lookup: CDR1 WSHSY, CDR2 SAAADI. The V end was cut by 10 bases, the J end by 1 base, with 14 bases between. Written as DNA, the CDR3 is TGCGCCACCAAACAGCTTTTGTCCTACGAGCAGTACTCC. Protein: CATKQLLSYEQYS.

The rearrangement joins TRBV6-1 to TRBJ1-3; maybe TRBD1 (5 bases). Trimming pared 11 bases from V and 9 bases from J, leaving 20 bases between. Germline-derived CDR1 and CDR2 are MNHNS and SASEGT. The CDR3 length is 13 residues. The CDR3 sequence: CACTMTVQGTIYF. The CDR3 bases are TGTGCCTGCACTATGACAGTGCAGGGCACCATATATTTT.

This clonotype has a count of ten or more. Here the CDR3 DNA reads TGTGCCAGCAGCTTCCGGACAGGCGTCGGCACAGATACGCAGTATTTT. This gives the protein CASSFRTGVGTDTQYF. J is TRBJ2-3 and V is TRBV11-3, with 7 nucleotides matching TRBD1. Germline assignment: CDR1 SGHNT and CDR2 YENEEA. There are 16 residues in the CDR3. J lost 1 base, V lost 3 bases, and 7 bases had no gene match.

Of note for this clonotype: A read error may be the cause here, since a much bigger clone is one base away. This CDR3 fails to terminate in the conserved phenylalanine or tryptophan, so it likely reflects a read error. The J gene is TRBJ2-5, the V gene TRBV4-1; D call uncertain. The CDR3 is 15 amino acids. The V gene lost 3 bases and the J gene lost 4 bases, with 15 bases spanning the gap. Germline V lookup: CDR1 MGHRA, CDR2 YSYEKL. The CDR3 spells CASSQRSASRETQYL. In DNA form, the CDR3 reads TGCGCCAGCAGCCAGAGGTCCGCATCTAGAGAGACCCAGTACTTA.

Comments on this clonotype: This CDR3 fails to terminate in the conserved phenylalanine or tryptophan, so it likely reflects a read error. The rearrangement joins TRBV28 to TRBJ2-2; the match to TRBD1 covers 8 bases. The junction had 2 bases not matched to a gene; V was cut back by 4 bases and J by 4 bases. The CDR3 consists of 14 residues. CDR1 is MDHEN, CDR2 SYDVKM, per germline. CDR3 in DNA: TGTGCCAGCAGTTCCGGACAGGGCACCGGGGAGCTGTTTCTT. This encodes CASSSGQGTGELFL.

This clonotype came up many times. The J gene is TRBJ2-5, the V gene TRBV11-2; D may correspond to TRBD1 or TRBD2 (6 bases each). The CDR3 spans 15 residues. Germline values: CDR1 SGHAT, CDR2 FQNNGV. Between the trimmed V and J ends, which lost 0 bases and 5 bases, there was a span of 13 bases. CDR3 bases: TGTGCCAGCAGCTTAGATCACAGGGAGGCTGAGACCCAGTACTTC. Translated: CASSLDHREAETQYF.

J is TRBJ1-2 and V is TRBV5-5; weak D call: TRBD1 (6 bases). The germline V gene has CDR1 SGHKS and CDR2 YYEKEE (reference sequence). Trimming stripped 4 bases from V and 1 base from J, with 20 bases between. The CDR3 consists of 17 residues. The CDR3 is CASSLFQGHFGNYGYTF. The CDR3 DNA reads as TGTGCCAGCAGCCTTTTTCAGGGGCATTTCGGTAACTATGGCTACACCTTC.

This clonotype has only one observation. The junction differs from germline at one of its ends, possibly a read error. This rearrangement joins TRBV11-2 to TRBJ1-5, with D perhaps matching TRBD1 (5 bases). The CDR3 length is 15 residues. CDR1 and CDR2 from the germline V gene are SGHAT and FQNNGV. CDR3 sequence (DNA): TGTACCAGTATTAGGGGAGGGTGGGCCAATCAGCCCCAGCATTTT. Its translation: CTSIRGGWANQPQHF.

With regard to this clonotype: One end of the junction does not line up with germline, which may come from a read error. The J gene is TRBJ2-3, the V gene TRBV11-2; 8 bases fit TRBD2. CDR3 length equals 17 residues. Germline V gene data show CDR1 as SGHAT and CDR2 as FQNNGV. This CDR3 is CASSLEGGGRITDTQYF. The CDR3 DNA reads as TGTGCTAGCAGCTTAGAGGGGGGCGGGAGGATAACAGATACGCAGTATTTT.

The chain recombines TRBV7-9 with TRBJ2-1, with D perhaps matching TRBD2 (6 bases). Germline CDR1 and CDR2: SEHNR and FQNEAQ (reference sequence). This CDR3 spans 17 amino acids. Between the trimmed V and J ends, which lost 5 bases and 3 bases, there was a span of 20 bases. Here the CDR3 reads CASSPGGTGVNYNEQFF. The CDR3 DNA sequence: TGTGCCAGCAGCCCTGGTGGGACGGGAGTGAACTACAATGAGCAGTTCTTC.

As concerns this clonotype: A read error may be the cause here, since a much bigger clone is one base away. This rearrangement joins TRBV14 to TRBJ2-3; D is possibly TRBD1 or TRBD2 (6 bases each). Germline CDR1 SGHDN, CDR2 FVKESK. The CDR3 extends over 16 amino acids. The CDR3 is CAGRPTGGGSTDTQYF. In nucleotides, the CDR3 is TGTGCCGGCAGGCCTACCGGGGGCGGGAGCACAGATACGCAGTATTTT.

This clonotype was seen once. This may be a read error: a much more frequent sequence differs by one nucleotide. CDR3 residues: CASSLSGSTEASF. CDR3 nucleotide sequence: TGTGCCAGCAGCTTATCCGGCAGCACTGAAGCTTCCTTT. This chain links TRBV7-6 with TRBJ1-1, with no clear D. The CDR3 runs to 13 residues. Per germline, CDR1 SGHVS and CDR2 FNYEAQ.

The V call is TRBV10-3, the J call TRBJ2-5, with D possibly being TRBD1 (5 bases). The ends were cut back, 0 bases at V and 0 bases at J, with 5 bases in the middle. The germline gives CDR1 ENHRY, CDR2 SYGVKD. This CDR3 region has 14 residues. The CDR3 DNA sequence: TGTGCCATCAGTGAGTCGACAGACCAAGAGACCCAGTACTTC. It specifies CAISESTDQETQYF.

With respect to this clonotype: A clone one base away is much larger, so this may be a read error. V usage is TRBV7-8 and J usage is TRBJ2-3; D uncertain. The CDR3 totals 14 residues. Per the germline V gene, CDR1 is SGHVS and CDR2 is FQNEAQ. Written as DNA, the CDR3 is TGTGCCAGCAGCCCTGCTCCGGGCACAGATAGGCAGTATTTT. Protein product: CASSPAPGTDRQYF.

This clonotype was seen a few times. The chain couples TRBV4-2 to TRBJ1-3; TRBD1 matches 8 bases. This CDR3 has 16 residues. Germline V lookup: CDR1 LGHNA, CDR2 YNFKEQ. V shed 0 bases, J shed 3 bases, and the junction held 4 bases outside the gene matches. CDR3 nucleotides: TGTGCCAGCAGCCAAGACCAGGGGGCGCGTGGAAACACCATATATTTT. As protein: CASSQDQGARGNTIYF.

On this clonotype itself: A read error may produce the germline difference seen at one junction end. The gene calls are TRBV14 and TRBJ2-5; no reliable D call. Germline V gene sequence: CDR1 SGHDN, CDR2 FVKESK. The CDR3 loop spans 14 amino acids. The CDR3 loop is CASSLILSQGTQYF. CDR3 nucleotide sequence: TGTGCCAGCAGCCTTATACTCTCCCAAGGGACCCAGTACTTC. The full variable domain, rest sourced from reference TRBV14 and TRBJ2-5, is EAGVTQFPSHSVIEKGQTVTLRCDPISGHDNLYWYRRVMGKEIKFLLHFVKESKQDESGMPNNRFLAERTGGTYSTLKVQPAELEDSGVYFCASSLILSQGTQYFGPGTRLLVL.

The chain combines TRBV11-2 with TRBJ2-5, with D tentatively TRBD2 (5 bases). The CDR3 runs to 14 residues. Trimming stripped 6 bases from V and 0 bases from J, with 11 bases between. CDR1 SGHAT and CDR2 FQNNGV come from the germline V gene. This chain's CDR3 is CASRPRLNQETQYF. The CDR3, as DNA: TGTGCCAGCAGACCGCGACTAAACCAAGAGACCCAGTACTTC.

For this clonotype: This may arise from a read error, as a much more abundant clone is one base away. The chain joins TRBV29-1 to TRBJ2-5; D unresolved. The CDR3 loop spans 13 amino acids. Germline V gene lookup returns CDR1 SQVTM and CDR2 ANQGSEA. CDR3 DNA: TGCAGCGTTGAATTCCCTCCACAAGGGACCCAGTACTTC. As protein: CSVEFPPQGTQYF.

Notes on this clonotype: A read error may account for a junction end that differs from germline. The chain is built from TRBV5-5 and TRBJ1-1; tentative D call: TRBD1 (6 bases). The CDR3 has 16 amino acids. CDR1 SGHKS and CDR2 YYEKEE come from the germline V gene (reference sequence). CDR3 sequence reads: CANSLAPGTQNTEAFF. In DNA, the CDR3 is TGTGCCAACAGCTTGGCCCCCGGGACACAAAACACTGAAGCTTTCTTT.

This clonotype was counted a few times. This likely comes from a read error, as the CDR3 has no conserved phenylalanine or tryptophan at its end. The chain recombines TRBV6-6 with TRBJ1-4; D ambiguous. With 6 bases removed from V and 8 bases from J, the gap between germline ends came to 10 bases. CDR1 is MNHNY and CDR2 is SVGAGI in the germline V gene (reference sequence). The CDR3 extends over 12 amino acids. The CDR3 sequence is CASSLPREKLFL. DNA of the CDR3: TGTGCCAGCAGCCTACCTCGCGAAAAACTGTTTTTG.

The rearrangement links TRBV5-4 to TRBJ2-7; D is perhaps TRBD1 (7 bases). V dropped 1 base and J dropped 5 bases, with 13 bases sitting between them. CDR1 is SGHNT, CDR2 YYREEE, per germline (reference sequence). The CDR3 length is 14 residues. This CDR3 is CASSLWQGEDEQYF. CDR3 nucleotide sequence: TGTGCCAGCAGCTTGTGGCAGGGGGAGGACGAGCAGTACTTC.

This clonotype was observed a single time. This CDR3 reads CASRQTQNSGNTIYF. The CDR3 DNA reads TGTGCCAGCAGGCAAACACAAAACTCTGGAAACACCATATATTTT. J is TRBJ1-3 and V is TRBV6-1, with D unclear. The V end lost 6 bases, the J end lost 0 bases, and 12 bases lay between the germline ends. From germline, CDR1 is MNHNS and CDR2 SASEGT. The length of the CDR3 is 15 residues.

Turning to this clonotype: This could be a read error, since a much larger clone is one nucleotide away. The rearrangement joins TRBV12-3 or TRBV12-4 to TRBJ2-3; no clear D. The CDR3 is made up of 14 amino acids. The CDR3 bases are TGTGTCAGCAGTTTAGACACTTTCTCAGATACGCAGTATTTT. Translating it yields CVSSLDTFSDTQYF.